A single sample is the source of the 23 T cell receptor beta chains below, sequenced in a study of Graves' ophthalmopathy and Graves' hyperthyroidism. The sequenced template was RNA, covering the TCR beta CDR3 region. HTBI-primed RT-PCR formed the first round, and a multiplex PCR formed the second. TCRdb processed the multiplex PCR reads anew with MiXCR; each CDR3 protein has one entry. The repertoire consists of some 1.1 million distinct CDR3 sequences, with about 40% occurring once and the leading ten covering approximately 12%. The sequencing sample was made of peripheral blood or thyroid tissue (not recorded which). All receptors derive from an adult man with Graves' hyperthyroidism.

This clonotype is a singleton in its sample. J is TRBJ1-3 and V is TRBV7-2; TRBD1 is a possible D gene (5 bases). The CDR3 totals 16 residues. The germline CDR1 and CDR2 sequences are SGHTA and FQGNSA. The V end was cut by 2 bases, the J end by 0 bases, with 11 bases between. As DNA, the CDR3 is TGTGCCAGCAGCTTAATGGGACTGCTCTCTGGAAACACCATATATTTT. Its translation: CASSLMGLLSGNTIYF.

This clonotype was recorded at least ten times. The CDR3 spells CASSLMDRREQYF. CDR3 DNA: TGTGCCAGCAGCTTAATGGACCGTCGGGAGCAGTACTTC. The rearrangement joins TRBV7-3 to TRBJ2-7; D gene uncertain. V was clipped by 1 base and J by 7 bases, with 11 bases between them. This CDR3 is built from 13 residues. Germline loops: CDR1 SGHTA, CDR2 FQGTGA.

The chain uses TRBV7-2 and TRBJ2-7; 7 bases fit TRBD2. The V gene end was trimmed by 7 bases and the J gene end by 0 bases; junction bases not matched to a gene: 9. The V gene's germline CDR1 is SGHTA and CDR2 FQGNSA. This CDR3 comprises 15 residues. CDR3 sequence reads: CASTHLAEVSYEQYF. The CDR3 nucleotides read TGTGCCAGCACTCACCTAGCGGAAGTCTCCTACGAGCAGTACTTC.

CDR3 coding DNA: TGTGCCAGCAGCCGCAGGGTACGGGGAGAGGGCAATCAGCCCCAGCATTTT. This gives the protein CASSRRVRGEGNQPQHF. This chain joins TRBV7-2 and TRBJ1-5; a weak D match, TRBD1 (5 bases). CDR3 length equals 17 residues. Germline loops: CDR1 SGHTA, CDR2 FQGNSA. Deletions cut 5 bases from V and 2 bases from J, with 19 bases between.

The genes are TRBV19 and TRBJ2-7; TRBD2 might be the D (6 bases). Trimming stripped 5 bases from V and 3 bases from J, with 17 bases between. This CDR3 is 15 amino acids long. CDR1 is LNHDA, CDR2 SQIVND, per germline (reference sequence). Here the CDR3 DNA reads TGTGCCAGTAGTCTCCGACTAGTCGGGGTCTACGAGCAGTACTTC. This codes for CASSLRLVGVYEQYF.

This clonotype has a count of ten or more. This chain connects TRBV11-2 to TRBJ1-1; no clear D gene. Germline loops: CDR1 SGHAT, CDR2 FQNNGV. The CDR3 covers 14 residues. The V and J ends lost 0 bases and 0 bases respectively, with 5 bases between them. CDR3 amino acids: CASSLDPVNTEAFF. CDR3 DNA: TGTGCCAGCAGCTTAGATCCTGTGAACACTGAAGCTTTCTTT.

V and J are TRBV20-1 and TRBJ1-1; D is ambiguous. Germline V lookup: CDR1 DFQATT, CDR2 SNEGSKA (reference sequence). The CDR3 is 11 residues long. V lost 7 bases and J lost 1, with 7 bases in between. This CDR3 is CSEEGNTEAFF. CDR3 DNA sequence: TGCAGTGAGGAGGGGAACACTGAAGCTTTCTTT.

There are many counts of this clonotype. V and J are TRBV7-2 and TRBJ2-7; possibly TRBD1 or TRBD2 for D (6 bases each). The CDR3 is 15 residues long. V lost 2 bases and J lost 6, with 17 bases in between. The V gene's germline CDR1 is SGHTA and CDR2 FQGNSA. The CDR3 spells CASSLTHLGGGEQYF. CDR3 nucleotides: TGTGCCAGCAGCTTAACGCATCTGGGGGGCGGCGAGCAGTACTTC.

A word on this clonotype: This clone may be a read error of a much larger clone one base away. The CDR3 bases are TGTGCCACCAGCAGGGGACCCGGGACAGGGTTTTCTTATGGCTACACCTTC. Protein: CATSRGPGTGFSYGYTF. The chain has TRBV15 and TRBJ1-2, with 9 bases that match TRBD1. Unmatched junction bases numbered 13, after V lost 3 bases and J lost 5 bases. Germline lookup yields CDR1 LNHNV and CDR2 YYDKDF (reference sequence). This CDR3 has 17 amino acids. The whole variable domain, filled in from reference TRBV15 and TRBJ1-2, reads DAMVIQNPRYQVTQFGKPVTLSCSQTLNHNVMYWYQQKSSQAPKLLFHYYDKDFNNEADTPDNFQSRRPNTSFCFLDIRSPGLGDTAMYLCATSRGPGTGFSYGYTFGSGTRLTVV.

A remark on this clonotype: At one end, the junction sequence differs from germline, possibly due to a read error. V gene TRBV4-1 combines with J gene TRBJ1-2, with TRBD1 matching over 10 bases. The CDR3 length is 12 residues. Germline loops: CDR1 MGHRA, CDR2 YSYEKL. The DNA of the CDR3 is TGTGCCAGCAGCATCCGGGACAGGGGCTTTTCCTTC. This sequence encodes CASSIRDRGFSF.

This clonotype was counted at least ten times. The chain links TRBV29-1 to TRBJ2-2, with D perhaps TRBD1 or TRBD2 (5 bases each). The CDR3 spans 13 residues. CDR1 and CDR2 (germline): SQVTM, ANQGSEA. V lost 6 bases, J lost 4 bases, and 12 bases lay in between. In DNA form, the CDR3 reads TGCAGCGTAGGGACGGGACCCACCGGGGAGCTGTTTTTT. It encodes CSVGTGPTGELFF.

This clonotype was seen a few times. V gene TRBV9 combines with J gene TRBJ1-5; D gene ambiguous. V was trimmed by 4 bases and J by 0 bases, leaving 11 bases between them. Germline V lookup: CDR1 SGDLS, CDR2 YYNGEE. The CDR3 runs 15 residues. This CDR3 is CASSRDMNSNQPQHF. DNA for the CDR3: TGTGCCAGCAGCCGAGACATGAATAGCAATCAGCCCCAGCATTTT. Drawing the rest from reference TRBV9 and TRBJ1-5, the complete variable domain is DSGVTQTPKHLITATGQRVTLRCSPRSGDLSVYWYQQSLDQGLQFLIQYYNGEERAKGNILERFSAQQFPDLHSELNLSSLELGDSALYFCASSRDMNSNQPQHFGDGTRLSIL.

This chain joins TRBV19 and TRBJ1-5, with 8 bases aligning to TRBD1. V was pared by 10 bases and J by 14 bases, with 10 bases of the junction left unmatched. CDR3 length: 11 residues. Germline V lookup: CDR1 LNHDA, CDR2 SQIVND (reference sequence). The CDR3 region is CATRTGRYEHF. In DNA, the CDR3 is TGTGCCACCAGGACAGGGAGGTACGAGCATTTT.

Notes on this clonotype: At one end the junction does not follow the germline gene, possibly because of a read error. The chain is built from TRBV16 and TRBJ1-5, with 8 bases that match TRBD1. The CDR3 spans 15 residues. Germline-derived CDR1 and CDR2 are KGHSY and FQNENV. The CDR3 DNA sequence: TGTGCCAGCAGCGACGACGGACAGGGCAATCGGCCCCAGCATTTT. It specifies CASSDDGQGNRPQHF.

The chain uses TRBV7-8 and TRBJ1-5; 9 nucleotides line up with TRBD1. The CDR3 runs 16 residues. The V and J ends lost 4 bases and 6 bases, in that order; junction bases with no gene match: 10. Germline V CDR1 and CDR2: SGHVS, FQNEAQ. The CDR3 sequence is CASSSPGQGGSQPQHF. The CDR3 DNA is TGTGCCAGCAGCTCACCGGGACAGGGAGGTAGTCAGCCCCAGCATTTT.

This clonotype was counted at least ten times. Compared with germline, one end of the junction differs, possibly owing to a read error. The chain combines TRBV20-1 with TRBJ1-2; D remains unclear. The CDR3 is made up of 13 amino acids. Germline V lookup: CDR1 DFQATT, CDR2 SNEGSKA (reference sequence). This chain's CDR3 is CSAGDNGLYGYTF. The CDR3 coding sequence is TGCAGTGCTGGAGACAACGGACTTTATGGCTACACCTTC.

This clonotype was seen many times. J is TRBJ1-2 and V is TRBV5-1, with TRBD1 as a possible D gene (5 bases). CDR3 length: 14 residues. Between the trimmed V and J ends, which lost 0 bases and 2 bases, there was a span of 8 bases. The germline V gene encodes CDR1 SGHRS and CDR2 YFSETQ. CDR3 in amino acids: CASSLVQENYGYTF. As DNA, the CDR3 is TGCGCCAGCAGCTTGGTACAGGAAAACTATGGCTACACCTTC.

This clonotype was detected ten times or more. This chain connects TRBV20-1 to TRBJ2-7, with D perhaps matching TRBD2 (5 bases). Germline CDR1 DFQATT, CDR2 SNEGSKA (reference sequence). Trimming took 4 bases from V and 9 from J, leaving 16 bases between them. CDR3 length equals 12 residues. The DNA for the CDR3 is TGCAGTGCTATTCCTCCGGGGAATCGGCAGTACTTC. Translating gives CSAIPPGNRQYF.

The chain recombines TRBV19 with TRBJ2-7, with D unclear. The CDR3 is made up of 14 amino acids. Trimming removed 3 bases from V and 1 base from J, with 10 bases in between. Per the germline V gene, CDR1 is LNHDA and CDR2 is SQIVND (reference sequence). The CDR3, as DNA: TGTGCCAGTAGTATCAAGAGGTGGTCCTACGAGCAGTACTTC. It encodes CASSIKRWSYEQYF.

The chain recombines TRBV14 with TRBJ2-3; 10 nucleotides line up with TRBD2. The CDR3 is made up of 16 amino acids. Germline V gene data show CDR1 as SGHDN and CDR2 as FVKESK. Trimming removed 1 base from V and 0 bases from J; junction bases left unmatched: 1. The CDR3 DNA follows: TGTGCCAGCAGCCAAGTAGCGGGGGGAAGCACAGATACGCAGTATTTT. Translating it yields CASSQVAGGSTDTQYF.

The chain is built from TRBV5-5 and TRBJ2-7; D tentatively reads TRBD1 or TRBD2 (5 bases each). This CDR3 is 15 amino acids long. Germline V gives CDR1 SGHKS, CDR2 YYEKEE (reference sequence). V was shortened by 2 bases and J by 6 bases, with 18 bases between the two germline ends. This CDR3 is CASSFRRDRGVEQYF. For the CDR3, the DNA is TGTGCCAGCAGCTTCCGCCGGGACCGGGGTGTCGAGCAGTACTTC.

The table lists this clonotype with many counts. The chain carries TRBV11-2 and TRBJ1-2, with TRBD1 matching 7 bases. The CDR3 loop spans 16 amino acids. The V and J ends lost 5 bases and 4 bases, in that order; junction bases with no gene match: 13. Germline V gene lookup returns CDR1 SGHAT and CDR2 FQNNGV. The chain's CDR3 is CASSRYRDSVFYGYTF. In nucleotides, the CDR3 is TGTGCCAGCAGCCGATACCGGGACAGCGTGTTCTATGGCTACACCTTC.

Worth noting for this clonotype: This likely comes from a read error, as the CDR3 has no conserved phenylalanine or tryptophan at its end. This chain joins TRBV9 and TRBJ1-5; D is undetermined. The CDR3 contains 12 residues. Germline V CDR1 and CDR2: SGDLS, YYNGEE. Trimming stripped 5 bases from V and 4 bases from J, with 7 bases between. CDR3 sequence: CASRGWNQPQHL. In nucleotides, the CDR3 is TGTGCCAGCAGAGGGTGGAATCAGCCCCAGCATCTT.